This section outlines one T cell receptor beta chain sequence together with its context. Its cognate antigen is unknown. The sample comes from a study of T cells in localized non-small cell lung cancer. Study-wide results and limits: Heterogeneity remains possible, as sequencing covered one tumor region only. Of the top 100 tumor clones, median around 60 were in adjacent lung, some 30 among its top 100. Patients showing higher blood T cell density tended to see longer overall survival.

The germline V gene encodes CDR1 LNHDA and CDR2 SQIVND (reference sequence). V shed 6 bases, J shed 5 bases, and the junction held 8 bases outside the gene matches. There are 14 residues in the CDR3. TCRdb's table, derived via immunoSEQ multiplex PCR, lists solely in-frame clones and lacks some. The repertoire holds fewer than 6,500 clones, with 40% to 50% as singletons. J is TRBJ2-7 and V is TRBV19, with 9 bases lining up with TRBD1. This sequence was found in a man between 40 and 69 years old with stage I lung adenocarcinoma. The starting material was lung tumor tissue, obtained before any cancer treatment. The CDR3 loop reads CASSLGTGLDEQYF. The CDR3 region has the DNA TGTGCCAGTAGCCTCGGGACAGGGCTGGACGAGCAGTACTTC.